Below are 16 T cell receptor beta chains sequenced from a single sample in a study of OX40 agonist ivuxolimab in advanced cancers. Libraries were prepared by immunoSEQ multiplex PCR; TCRdb keeps only in-frame clonotypes and omits some of them. This sample has about 98,000 clones; 75% to 90% occur once, and the top ten carry about 0.82%. Sequencing was performed on CD4+ or CD8+ T cells sorted from blood, taken in a trial of the OX40 agonist ivuxolimab. The receptor set was obtained from an adult with an advanced solid tumor such as melanoma, head and neck, liver or kidney cancer.

In DNA form, the CDR3 reads TGTGCCAGCAGCTCGGGACAGCTTATCCACACTGAAGCTTTCTTT. Encoded protein: CASSSGQLIHTEAFF. The V and J genes are TRBV5-8 and TRBJ1-1; 7 nucleotides line up with TRBD1. Germline V gene sequence: CDR1 SGHTS, CDR2 YDEGEE. The CDR3 sequence is 15 residues long. V trimming: 3 bases; J trimming: 3 bases; junction bases outside the gene matches: 8.

The V call is TRBV4-3, the J call TRBJ2-1, with D possibly TRBD2 on 6 matching bases. V was shortened by 1 base and J by 4 bases, with 11 bases between the two germline ends. The germline gives CDR1 LGHNA, CDR2 YSLEER. The CDR3 runs to 15 residues. The CDR3 loop is CASSQAEGGYNEQFF. DNA for the CDR3: TGCGCCAGCAGCCAAGCGGAGGGAGGATACAATGAGCAGTTCTTC.

The chain carries TRBV5-1 and TRBJ1-4; 9 bases are a match to TRBD1. CDR3 size: 14 residues. CDR1 is SGHRS and CDR2 is YFSETQ in the germline V gene. The V and J ends lost 5 bases and 3 bases, in that order; junction bases with no gene match: 2. CDR3 protein: CASSRDRANEKLFF. CDR3 nucleotides: TGCGCCAGCAGTAGGGACAGGGCTAATGAAAAACTGTTTTTT. The full variable domain, completed using reference TRBV5-1 and TRBJ1-4, is KAGVTQTPRYLIKTRGQQVTLSCSPISGHRSVSWYQQTPGQGLQFLFEYFSETQRNKGNFPGRFSGRQFSNSRSEMNVSTLELGDSALYLCASSRDRANEKLFFGSGTQLSVL.

V and J are TRBV5-1 and TRBJ2-2; 9 bases map to TRBD2. This CDR3 has 14 amino acids. CDR1 SGHRS and CDR2 YFSETQ come from the germline V gene. The junction had 4 bases not matched to a gene; V was cut back by 4 bases and J by 6 bases. DNA for the CDR3: TGCGCCAGCAGCCTCCGGACTAGCGCCGGGGAGCTGTTTTTT. The encoded protein is CASSLRTSAGELFF. Full variable domain (remainder filled in from reference TRBV5-1 and TRBJ2-2): KAGVTQTPRYLIKTRGQQVTLSCSPISGHRSVSWYQQTPGQGLQFLFEYFSETQRNKGNFPGRFSGRQFSNSRSEMNVSTLELGDSALYLCASSLRTSAGELFFGEGSRLTVL.

The V call is TRBV6-5, the J call TRBJ1-5; D is undetermined. The CDR3 totals 14 residues. The V gene's germline CDR1 is MNHEY and CDR2 SVGAGI. Between the trimmed V and J ends, which lost 0 bases and 7 bases, there was a span of 10 bases. The CDR3 DNA reads as TGTGCCAGCAGTTACTCGAGAGGAAGACAGCCCCAGCATTTT. Its translation is CASSYSRGRQPQHF.

The rearrangement links TRBV2 to TRBJ2-6; 10 bases are a match to TRBD2. CDR3 size: 17 residues. The ends lost 9 bases at V and 0 bases at J; junction bases unmatched: 8. Germline assignment: CDR1 SNHLY and CDR2 FYNNEI. The DNA for the CDR3 is TGTGCCAGTACTAGCGGGACGACCAGCTCTGGGGCCAACGTCCTGACTTTC. It is translated as CASTSGTTSSGANVLTF.

The chain combines TRBV30 with TRBJ1-1, with D uncertain. Germline CDR1 is GTSNPN and CDR2 is SVGIG (reference sequence). This CDR3 is built from 14 residues. Trimming left V 2 bases short and J 0 bases short, with 10 bases between. The chain's CDR3 is CAWSPWALNTEAFF. In nucleotides, the CDR3 is TGTGCCTGGAGTCCCTGGGCACTGAACACTGAAGCTTTCTTT. Full variable domain (remainder filled in from reference TRBV30 and TRBJ1-1): SQTIHQWPATLVQPVGSPLSLECTVEGTSNPNLYWYRQAAGRGLQLLFYSVGIGQISSEVPQNLSASRPQDRQFILSSKKLLLSDSGFYLCAWSPWALNTEAFFGQGTRLTVV.

The chain employs TRBV5-6 and TRBJ2-5; 13 positions agree with TRBD2. Germline V gene lookup returns CDR1 SGHDT and CDR2 YYEEEE. This CDR3 has 19 residues. Losses at the gene ends were 2 bases for V and 5 bases for J; bases not matched to a gene: 15. The CDR3 DNA sequence: TGTGCCAGCAGCTTTCCATTAGGACTAGCGGGGGAGAAGGGGGAGACCCAGTACTTC. Its translation is CASSFPLGLAGEKGETQYF.

The CDR3 region is CASSSATGFGGYTF. CDR3 DNA sequence: TGTGCCAGCAGCTCCGCTACTGGATTCGGGGGCTACACCTTC. The rearrangement uses TRBV5-6 and TRBJ1-2; D is ambiguous. V was cut by 3 bases and J by 8 bases, with 17 bases left in between. In germline, CDR1 is SGHDT, CDR2 YYEEEE. The CDR3 extends over 14 amino acids.

V gene TRBV9 combines with J gene TRBJ2-3; D gene uncertain. CDR3 length: 15 amino acids. V lost 3 bases, J lost 1 base, and 12 bases lay in between. Germline V gene sequence: CDR1 SGDLS, CDR2 YYNGEE. CDR3: CASSARDGGTDTQYF. The CDR3 nucleotides are TGTGCCAGCAGCGCCCGCGACGGTGGCACAGATACGCAGTATTTT.

The chain uses TRBV2 and TRBJ2-2; TRBD1 is a possible D gene (6 bases). CDR1 is SNHLY and CDR2 is FYNNEI in the germline V gene. The V end lost 4 bases, the J end lost 5 bases, and 14 bases lay between the germline ends. CDR3 length: 15 amino acids. The DNA for the CDR3 is TGTGCCAGCAGTGCCACAGGGTCCAAGACCGGGGAGCTGTTTTTT. As protein: CASSATGSKTGELFF.

This clone is deemed medium-sized. The rearrangement links TRBV30 to TRBJ1-5, with TRBD1 as a possible D gene (5 bases). The germline V gene encodes CDR1 GTSNPN and CDR2 SVGIG (reference sequence). The CDR3 covers 15 residues. Deletions cut 1 base from V and 4 bases from J, with 14 bases between. CDR3 sequence: CAWSGESWGNQPQHF. CDR3 DNA sequence: TGTGCCTGGAGTGGCGAGAGCTGGGGGAATCAGCCCCAGCATTTT.

The gene calls are TRBV18 and TRBJ1-1; D unclear. The V end was cut by 1 base, the J end by 1 base, with 13 bases between. This CDR3 is 16 amino acids long. Germline CDR1 is KGHSH and CDR2 is LQKENI. CDR3 sequence reads: CASSPRTPGRNTEAFF. The CDR3 DNA reads as TGTGCCAGCTCACCACGTACCCCAGGCAGGAACACTGAAGCTTTCTTT.

This chain uses TRBV6-6 with TRBJ1-4; D is unclear. Germline assignment: CDR1 MNHNY and CDR2 SVGAGI (reference sequence). This CDR3 comprises 14 residues. V was pared by 0 bases and J by 3 bases, with 5 bases between. The CDR3 sequence: CASSYSPANEKLFF. CDR3 nucleotides: TGTGCCAGCAGTTACTCACCGGCTAATGAAAAACTGTTTTTT.

This clone was seen a single time. The rearrangement links TRBV28 to TRBJ2-1; possible D gene TRBD2, 6 bases. The length of the CDR3 is 18 residues. V was clipped by 6 bases and J by 1 base, with 22 bases between them. From germline, CDR1 is MDHEN and CDR2 SYDVKM. CDR3: CASSHLGTGVISYNEQFF. Here the CDR3 DNA reads TGTGCCAGCAGCCACCTGGGGACGGGAGTAATATCCTACAATGAGCAGTTCTTC.

This chain connects TRBV5-8 to TRBJ2-3; no clear D. Trimming removed 6 bases from V and 4 bases from J, with 15 bases in between. The CDR3 has 14 residues. CDR1 is SGHTS and CDR2 is YDEGEE in the germline V gene. The CDR3, as DNA: TGTGCCAGCACCCTACAGCCCCCCCCAGATACGCAGTATTTT. Protein product: CASTLQPPPDTQYF.